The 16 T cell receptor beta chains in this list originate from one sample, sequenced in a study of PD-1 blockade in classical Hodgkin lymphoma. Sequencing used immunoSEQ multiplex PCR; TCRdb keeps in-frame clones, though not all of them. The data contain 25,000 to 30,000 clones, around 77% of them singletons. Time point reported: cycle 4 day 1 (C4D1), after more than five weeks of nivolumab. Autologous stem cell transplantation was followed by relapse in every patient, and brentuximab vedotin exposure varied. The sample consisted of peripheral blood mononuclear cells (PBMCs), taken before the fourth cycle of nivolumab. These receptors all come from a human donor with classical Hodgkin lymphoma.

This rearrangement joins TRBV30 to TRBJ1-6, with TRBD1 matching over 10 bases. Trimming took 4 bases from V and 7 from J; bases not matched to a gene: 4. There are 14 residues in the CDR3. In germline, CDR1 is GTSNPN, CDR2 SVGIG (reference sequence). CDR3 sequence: CAWTGGQGNSPLHF. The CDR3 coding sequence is TGTGCCTGGACTGGGGGACAGGGGAATTCACCCCTCCACTTT.

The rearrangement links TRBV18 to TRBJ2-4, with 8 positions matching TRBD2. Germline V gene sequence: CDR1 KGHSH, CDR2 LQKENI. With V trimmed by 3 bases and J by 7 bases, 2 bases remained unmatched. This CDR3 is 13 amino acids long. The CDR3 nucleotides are TGTGCCAGCTCACCCACGGGGGGGAACATTCAGTACTTC. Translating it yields CASSPTGGNIQYF.

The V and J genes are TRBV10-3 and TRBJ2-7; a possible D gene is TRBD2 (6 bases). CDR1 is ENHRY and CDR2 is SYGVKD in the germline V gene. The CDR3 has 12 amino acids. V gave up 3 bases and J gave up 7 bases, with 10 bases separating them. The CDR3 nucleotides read TGTGCCATCAGTGATGGGGGGTCGGAGCAGTACTTC. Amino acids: CAISDGGSEQYF.

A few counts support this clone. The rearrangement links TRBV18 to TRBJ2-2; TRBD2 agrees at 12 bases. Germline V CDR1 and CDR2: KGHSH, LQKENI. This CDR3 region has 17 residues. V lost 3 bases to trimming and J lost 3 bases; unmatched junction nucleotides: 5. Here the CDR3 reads CASSPRTSGTHTGELFF. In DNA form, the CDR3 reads TGTGCCAGCTCACCCAGGACTAGCGGGACACACACCGGGGAGCTGTTTTTT.

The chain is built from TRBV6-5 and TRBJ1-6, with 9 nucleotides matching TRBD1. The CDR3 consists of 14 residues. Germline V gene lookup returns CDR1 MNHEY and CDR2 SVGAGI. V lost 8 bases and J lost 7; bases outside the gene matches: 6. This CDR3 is CASGRDRVNSPLHF. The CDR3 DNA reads TGTGCCAGCGGCCGGGACAGGGTCAATTCACCCCTCCACTTT.

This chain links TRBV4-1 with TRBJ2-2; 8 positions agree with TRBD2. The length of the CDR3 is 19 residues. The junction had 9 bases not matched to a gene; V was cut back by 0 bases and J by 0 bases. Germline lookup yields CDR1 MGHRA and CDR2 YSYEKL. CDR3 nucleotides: TGCGCCAGCAGCCAAGATATCTTCTCCGGGAGGGCGAACACCGGGGAGCTGTTTTTT. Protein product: CASSQDIFSGRANTGELFF.

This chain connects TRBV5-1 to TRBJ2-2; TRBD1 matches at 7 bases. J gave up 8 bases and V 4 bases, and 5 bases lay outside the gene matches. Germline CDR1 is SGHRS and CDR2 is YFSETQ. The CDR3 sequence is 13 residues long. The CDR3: CASSMRGQGELFF. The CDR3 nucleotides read TGCGCCAGCAGCATGAGGGGGCAGGGGGAGCTGTTTTTT. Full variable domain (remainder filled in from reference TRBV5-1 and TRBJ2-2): KAGVTQTPRYLIKTRGQQVTLSCSPISGHRSVSWYQQTPGQGLQFLFEYFSETQRNKGNFPGRFSGRQFSNSRSEMNVSTLELGDSALYLCASSMRGQGELFFGEGSRLTVL.

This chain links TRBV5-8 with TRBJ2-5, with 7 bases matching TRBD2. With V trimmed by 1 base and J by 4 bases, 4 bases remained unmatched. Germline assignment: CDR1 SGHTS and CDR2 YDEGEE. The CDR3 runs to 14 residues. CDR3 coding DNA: TGTGCCAGCAGCTTGCGCGCGGGAGTAGAGACCCAGTACTTC. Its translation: CASSLRAGVETQYF. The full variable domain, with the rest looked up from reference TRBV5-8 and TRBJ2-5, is EAGVTQSPTHLIKTRGQQATLRCSPISGHTSVYWYQQALGLGLQFLLWYDEGEERNRGNFPPRFSGRQFPNYSSELNVNALELEDSALYLCASSLRAGVETQYFGPGTRLLVL.

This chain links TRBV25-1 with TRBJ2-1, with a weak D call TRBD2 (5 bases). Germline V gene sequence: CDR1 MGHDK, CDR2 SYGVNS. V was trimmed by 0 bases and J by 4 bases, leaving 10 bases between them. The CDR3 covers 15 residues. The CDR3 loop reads CASSEYGDRYNEQFF. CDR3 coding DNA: TGTGCCAGCAGTGAATACGGGGATAGGTACAATGAGCAGTTCTTC.

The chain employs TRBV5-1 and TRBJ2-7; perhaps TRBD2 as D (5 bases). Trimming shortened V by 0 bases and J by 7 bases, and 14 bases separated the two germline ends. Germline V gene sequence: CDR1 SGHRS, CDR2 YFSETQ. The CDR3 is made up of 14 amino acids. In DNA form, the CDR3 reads TGCGCCAGCAGCTTGGGTCTCGGTACGGGGGAGCAGTACTTC. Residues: CASSLGLGTGEQYF.

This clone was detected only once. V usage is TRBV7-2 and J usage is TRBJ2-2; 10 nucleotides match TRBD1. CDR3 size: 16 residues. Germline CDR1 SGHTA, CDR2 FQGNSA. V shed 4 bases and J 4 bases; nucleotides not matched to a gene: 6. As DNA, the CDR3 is TGTGCCAGCAGCTGGGGACAGGGGCCCTCCACCGGGGAGCTGTTTTTT. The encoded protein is CASSWGQGPSTGELFF.

The CDR3 here is CASSEPTSGQETQYF. CDR3 DNA sequence: TGTGCCAGCAGTGAACCCACTAGCGGCCAAGAGACCCAGTACTTC. The chain is built from TRBV25-1 and TRBJ2-5; TRBD2 agrees at 8 bases. CDR1 and CDR2 (germline): MGHDK, SYGVNS. V was pared by 2 bases and J by 1 base, with 3 bases of the junction left unmatched. CDR3 size: 15 residues.

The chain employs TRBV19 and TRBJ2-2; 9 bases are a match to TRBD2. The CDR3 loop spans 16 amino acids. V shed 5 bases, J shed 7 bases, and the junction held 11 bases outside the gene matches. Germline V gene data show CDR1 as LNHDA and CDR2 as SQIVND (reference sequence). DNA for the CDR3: TGTGCCAGTAGTCTGTTAGCGGGAGCGTTCTTCGGGGAGCTGTTTTTT. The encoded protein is CASSLLAGAFFGELFF.

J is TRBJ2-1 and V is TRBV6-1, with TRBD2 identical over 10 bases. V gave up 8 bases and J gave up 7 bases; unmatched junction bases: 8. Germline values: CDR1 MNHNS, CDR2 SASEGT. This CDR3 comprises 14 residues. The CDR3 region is CASALSGRINEQFF. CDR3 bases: TGTGCCAGCGCCCTTAGCGGGAGGATAAATGAGCAGTTCTTC.

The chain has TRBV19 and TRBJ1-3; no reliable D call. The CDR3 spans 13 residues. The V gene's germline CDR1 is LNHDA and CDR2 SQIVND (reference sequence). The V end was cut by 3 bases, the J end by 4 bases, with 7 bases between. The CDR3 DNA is TGTGCCAGTAGTATCAATGTCGGAAACACCATATATTTT. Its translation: CASSINVGNTIYF.

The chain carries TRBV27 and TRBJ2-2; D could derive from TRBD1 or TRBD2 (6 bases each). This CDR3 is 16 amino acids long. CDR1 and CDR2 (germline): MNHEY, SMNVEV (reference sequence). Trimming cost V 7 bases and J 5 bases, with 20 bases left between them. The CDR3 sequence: CASTLGGKSRTGELFF. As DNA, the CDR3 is TGTGCCAGCACTCTGGGGGGCAAAAGCAGAACCGGGGAGCTGTTTTTT.